One and the same sample provided the 9 T cell receptor beta chains below, sequenced in a study of cytomegalovirus exposure and HLA in healthy donors. The PCR employed 60 Vbeta primers together with 13 Jbeta primers. Only in-frame clones appear in the TCRdb table, and some are missing; sequencing was by immunoSEQ multiplex PCR. The sample comprises about 180,000 clones, under 80% of which are singletons, and about 2.5% rests with the top ten. Sample: PBMCs. The source of these receptors is a human donor in good health.

CDR3 region: CASSSSGGANTGELFF. Written as DNA, the CDR3 is TGTGCCAGCAGCTCTTCCGGGGGGGCCAACACCGGGGAGCTGTTTTTT. The V call is TRBV4-2, the J call TRBJ2-2, with 8 bases that match TRBD2. This CDR3 is 16 amino acids long. Germline V gene sequence: CDR1 LGHNA, CDR2 YNFKEQ. Germline trimming cut 5 bases from V and 2 bases from J; bases unmatched to any gene: 7.

V is TRBV6-6 and J is TRBJ1-1; tentatively, D is TRBD1 (6 bases). Trimming took off 7 bases at V and 4 bases at J, with 10 bases between the two ends. CDR1 MNHNY and CDR2 SVGAGI come from the germline V gene (reference sequence). The CDR3 is 12 residues long. For the CDR3, the DNA is TGTGCCAGCACCCTGGGGGCCACTGAAGCTTTCTTT. This gives the protein CASTLGATEAFF.

The chain has TRBV5-1 and TRBJ2-5; TRBD2 aligns across 7 bases. Losses at the gene ends were 2 bases for V and 0 bases for J; bases not matched to a gene: 10. The CDR3 length is 17 residues. Germline loops: CDR1 SGHRS, CDR2 YFSETQ. The CDR3, as DNA: TGCGCCAGCAGCTTTTTACCCAGCGGGGACTACCAAGAGACCCAGTACTTC. It encodes CASSFLPSGDYQETQYF. The full variable domain, its missing parts supplied by reference TRBV5-1 and TRBJ2-5, is KAGVTQTPRYLIKTRGQQVTLSCSPISGHRSVSWYQQTPGQGLQFLFEYFSETQRNKGNFPGRFSGRQFSNSRSEMNVSTLELGDSALYLCASSFLPSGDYQETQYFGPGTRLLVL.

The gene calls are TRBV18 and TRBJ1-1; D uncertain. Germline V lookup: CDR1 KGHSH, CDR2 LQKENI. CDR3 length: 14 amino acids. V lost 2 bases and J lost 5, with 12 bases in between. The DNA of the CDR3 is TGTGCCAGCTCACCAAGTGGAGGAAGGACTGAAGCTTTCTTT. Translating gives CASSPSGGRTEAFF.

The V gene is TRBV4-1, the J gene TRBJ1-5; 8 nucleotides line up with TRBD1. The trim removed 4 bases at V and 7 bases at J, leaving 6 bases unmatched. This CDR3 is 14 amino acids long. Germline V gives CDR1 MGHRA, CDR2 YSYEKL. The CDR3 spells CASSPTGEGQPQHF. CDR3 nucleotide sequence: TGCGCCAGCAGCCCGACAGGGGAGGGGCAGCCCCAGCATTTT.

This chain connects TRBV25-1 to TRBJ1-2; TRBD1 is a possible D gene (6 bases). CDR3 size: 13 residues. Germline V gives CDR1 MGHDK, CDR2 SYGVNS. V lost 6 bases, J lost 2 bases, and 10 bases lay in between. The CDR3 loop reads CASSPTGNYGYTF. DNA of the CDR3: TGTGCCAGCAGCCCGACAGGCAACTATGGCTACACCTTC.

The rearrangement joins TRBV4-3 to TRBJ2-2, with TRBD2 as a possible D gene (7 bases). In germline, CDR1 is LGHNA, CDR2 YSLEER. Trimming took 1 base from V and 1 from J, leaving 16 bases between them. The CDR3 extends over 18 amino acids. The CDR3 nucleotides are TGCGCCAGCAGCCAAGGCATGGGGGCGGGGGAGAACACCGGGGAGCTGTTTTTT. Its protein is CASSQGMGAGENTGELFF.

The chain employs TRBV11-3 and TRBJ1-1, with 9 bases lining up with TRBD1. J was trimmed by 5 bases and V by 5 bases; bases with no gene match: 6. This CDR3 has 14 amino acids. CDR1 and CDR2 (germline): SGHNT, YENEEA. The CDR3 sequence is CASSRGQGWTEAFF. The CDR3 nucleotides read TGTGCCAGCAGCCGGGGACAGGGTTGGACTGAAGCTTTCTTT.

The V call is TRBV29-1, the J call TRBJ2-7; maybe TRBD2 (5 bases). In germline, CDR1 is SQVTM, CDR2 ANQGSEA. V lost 7 bases and J lost 0, with 19 bases in between. The CDR3 has 15 amino acids. The CDR3 protein is CSAGGAGQSSYEQYF. The CDR3 bases are TGCAGCGCCGGTGGTGCGGGTCAGAGCTCCTACGAGCAGTACTTC.